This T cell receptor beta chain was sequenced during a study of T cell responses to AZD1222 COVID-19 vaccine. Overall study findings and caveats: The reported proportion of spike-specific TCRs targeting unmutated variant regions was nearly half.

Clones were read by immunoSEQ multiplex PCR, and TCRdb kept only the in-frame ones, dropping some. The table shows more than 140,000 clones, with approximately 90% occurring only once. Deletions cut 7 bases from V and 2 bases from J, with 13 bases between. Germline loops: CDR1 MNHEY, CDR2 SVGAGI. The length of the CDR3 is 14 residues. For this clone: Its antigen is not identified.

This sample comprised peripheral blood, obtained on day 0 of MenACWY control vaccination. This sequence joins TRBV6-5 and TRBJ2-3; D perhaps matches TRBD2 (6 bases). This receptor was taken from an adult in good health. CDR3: CASMRAGHTDTQYF. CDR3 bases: TGTGCCAGCATGAGGGCGGGGCACACAGATACGCAGTATTTT.